The source of this T cell receptor (beta chain) is a study of CD8 T cells in Susac syndrome. At the level of the study: Among the sequenced Susac syndrome patients, roughly six had active disease while eight or nine were in remission. At the time their blood was drawn, patients with Susac syndrome were either therapy-naive, on corticosteroids (with some of them also receiving intravenous immunoglobulin), or on intravenous immunoglobulin alone.

This CDR3 comprises 12 residues. Trimming left V 3 bases short and J 7 bases short, with 6 bases between. RNA in amounts of roughly 0.5 to 1 ug was reverse transcribed with random hexamers. The immunoSEQ assay covered 54 Vbeta and 13 Jbeta segments for CDR3. One entry per CDR3 protein, called by TCRdb with MiXCR from the immunoSEQ multiplex PCR reads. The sample yields 150,000 or so distinct CDR3 sequences, 90% to 97% seen once. Sequenced: CD4+ T cells from PBMCs. This chain links TRBV12-3 or TRBV12-4 with TRBJ2-2; D is unclear. This clonotype was sampled from a human donor with Susac syndrome. The CDR3 loop reads CASSLWGGELFF. The CDR3 coding sequence is TGTGCCAGCAGTTTGTGGGGCGGGGAGCTGTTTTTT.